These 32 T cell receptor beta chains came from one sample sequenced in a study of vaccination effects on CD4 cells after COVID-19. With the ViraFEST assay, the study expanded antigen-specific CD4+ T cells using viral peptide pools, then sequenced them. Culture proceeded for 9 to 11 days, and CD4+ T cells were then isolated. Every participant took two doses of the BNT162b2 or mRNA-1273 vaccine. These TCRs are of unknown antigen specificity. Libraries were prepared by immunoSEQ multiplex PCR; TCRdb keeps only in-frame clonotypes and omits some of them. This sample carries under 25,000 clones, about four fifths of them seen once, and the ten largest clones take roughly 5.7%. The source was CD4+ T cells from PBMCs cultured with SARS-CoV-2 spike peptides, collected after COVID-19 vaccination. The origin of the receptors is a human donor who received a COVID-19 vaccine. Some clones in this sample may be carry-over from other donors' samples.

This clone was picked up a small number of times. The chain carries TRBV6-2 or TRBV6-3 and TRBJ1-2, with TRBD1 as a possible D gene (6 bases). Between the trimmed V and J ends, which lost 6 bases and 1 base, there was a span of 21 bases. The CDR3 covers 17 residues. Germline loops: CDR1 MNHEY, CDR2 SVGEGT. CDR3 DNA: TGTGCCAGCAGCCCTCAGGGGCGACCGCGGGGTAACTATGGCTACACCTTC. Protein sequence: CASSPQGRPRGNYGYTF.

The chain is built from TRBV5-1 and TRBJ2-1; tentatively, D is TRBD1 (6 bases). The CDR3 covers 14 residues. Trimming cost V 0 bases and J 9 bases, with 13 bases left between them. Germline CDR1 reads SGHRS; CDR2 reads YFSETQ. This CDR3 reads CASSLARGKGEQFF. The CDR3 DNA is TGCGCCAGCAGCTTGGCAAGGGGGAAAGGTGAGCAGTTCTTC.

In its sample, this clone was seen a few times. This chain joins TRBV2 and TRBJ1-4, with 8 bases identical to TRBD1. The ends lost 7 bases at V and 6 bases at J; junction bases unmatched: 4. The CDR3 contains 13 residues. CDR1 and CDR2 from the germline V gene are SNHLY and FYNNEI. DNA of the CDR3: TGTGCCAGCAATTACAGGGGGGATGAAAAACTGTTTTTT. Translating gives CASNYRGDEKLFF.

The V gene is TRBV5-6, the J gene TRBJ2-1; D is uncertain. The germline gives CDR1 SGHDT, CDR2 YYEEEE. The CDR3 length is 15 residues. V lost 6 bases to trimming and J lost 6 bases, with 19 bases between them. CDR3 residues: CASTHNRAGRNEQFF. The CDR3 DNA is TGTGCCAGCACCCACAACCGGGCAGGCCGCAATGAGCAGTTCTTC.

This clone was found once. The rearrangement uses TRBV6-4 and TRBJ2-5; 8 positions agree with TRBD1. CDR1 is MRHNA, CDR2 SNTAGT, per germline. The CDR3 is made up of 13 amino acids. Germline trimming cut 5 bases from V and 3 bases from J; bases unmatched to any gene: 2. CDR3 coding DNA: TGTGCCAGCAGTTTGACAGGGGAAGAGACCCAGTACTTC. Amino acid sequence: CASSLTGEETQYF.

The chain couples TRBV7-8 to TRBJ2-1, with TRBD2 as a possible D gene (6 bases). V was pared by 3 bases and J by 10 bases, with 16 bases between. This CDR3 spans 14 amino acids. Germline CDR1 reads SGHVS; CDR2 reads FQNEAQ. The CDR3 reads CASSFGTVAGEQFF. The CDR3, as DNA: TGTGCCAGCAGCTTTGGGACTGTCGCTGGGGAGCAGTTCTTC.

The chain combines TRBV7-3 with TRBJ2-1, with a possible D match to TRBD2 (7 bases). CDR3 length equals 17 residues. Trimming took off 5 bases at V and 0 bases at J, with 17 bases between the two ends. Germline V lookup: CDR1 SGHTA, CDR2 FQGTGA. The CDR3, as DNA: TGTGCCAGCAGCCGTCAAGGAGGGGGGGTCTCCTACAATGAGCAGTTCTTC. Its translation is CASSRQGGGVSYNEQFF.

The gene calls are TRBV23-1 and TRBJ2-2; D perhaps matches TRBD1 (6 bases). TRBV23-1 is marked as an open reading frame, function uncertain. The CDR3 has 14 residues. V was clipped by 4 bases and J by 3 bases, with 9 bases between them. The DNA of the CDR3 is TGCGCCAGCAGTCCTAGGACAGACACCGGGGAGCTGTTTTTT. It encodes CASSPRTDTGELFF.

The J gene is TRBJ1-5, the V gene TRBV15; D remains ambiguous. The CDR3 totals 15 residues. Per germline, CDR1 LNHNV and CDR2 YYDKDF (reference sequence). V was trimmed by 8 bases and J by 3 bases, leaving 17 bases between them. The CDR3 DNA reads TGTGCCACCCAGCCTCAAGGCGGGGTCAATCAGCCCCAGCATTTT. This sequence encodes CATQPQGGVNQPQHF. Based on the CDR3 plus reference TRBV15 and TRBJ1-5, the full variable domain is DAMVIQNPRYQVTQFGKPVTLSCSQTLNHNVMYWYQQKSSQAPKLLFHYYDKDFNNEADTPDNFQSRRPNTSFCFLDIRSPGLGDTAMYLCATQPQGGVNQPQHFGDGTRLSIL.

The chain carries TRBV24-1 and TRBJ2-2; 13 bases line up with TRBD2. This CDR3 is 16 amino acids long. Germline V gives CDR1 KGHDR, CDR2 SFDVKD. V lost 3 bases and J lost 9; bases outside the gene matches: 6. CDR3 in DNA: TGTGCCACCAGTGATAAGGGACTAGCGGGGCACCGGGAGCTGTTTTTT. It translates to CATSDKGLAGHRELFF.

The CDR3 sequence is CATSGTLQETQYF. Written as DNA, the CDR3 is TGTGCCACCTCCGGGACGCTCCAAGAGACCCAGTACTTC. The rearrangement uses TRBV6-5 and TRBJ2-5; D assignment may be TRBD1 or TRBD2 (5 bases each). This CDR3 has 13 amino acids. In germline, CDR1 is MNHEY, CDR2 SVGAGI. V lost 10 bases and J lost 1, with 13 bases in between.

This clone appeared once. The genes are TRBV14 and TRBJ2-3; perhaps TRBD1 as D (5 bases). CDR1 SGHDN and CDR2 FVKESK come from the germline V gene. The CDR3 extends over 17 amino acids. V was pared by 0 bases and J by 6 bases, with 19 bases between. The CDR3 region has the DNA TGTGCCAGCAGCCAAGATAACGGAAACAGGTGGTTGGATACGCAGTATTTT. It encodes CASSQDNGNRWLDTQYF.

This rearrangement joins TRBV5-8 to TRBJ2-3; 8 bases are shared with TRBD2. Germline CDR1 is SGHTS and CDR2 is YDEGEE. The J segment lost 0 bases and the V segment lost 8 bases, leaving 17 bases of the junction unmatched. The length of the CDR3 is 18 residues. The CDR3 nucleotides are TGTGCCAGTCCAGAATTCCCCCCGCGGGGGGTGAGCACAGATACGCAGTATTTT. As protein: CASPEFPPRGVSTDTQYF.

The V gene is TRBV6-5, the J gene TRBJ1-1, with D possibly matching TRBD1 (6 bases). There are 16 residues in the CDR3. From germline, CDR1 is MNHEY and CDR2 SVGAGI. V lost 0 bases and J 2 bases, leaving 13 bases between the germline ends. The CDR3 sequence: CASSYSPAGANTEAFF. The CDR3 nucleotides are TGTGCCAGCAGTTACTCCCCAGCAGGGGCTAACACTGAAGCTTTCTTT.

The rearrangement joins TRBV3-1 (or the pseudogene TRBV3-2) to TRBJ1-1, with D possibly TRBD1 on 6 matching bases. The CDR3 has 15 residues. Germline lookup yields CDR1 LGHDT and CDR2 YNNKEL (reference sequence). Trimming removed 3 bases from V and 6 bases from J, with 17 bases in between. The CDR3 protein is CASSQGGGRVPEAFF. Written as DNA, the CDR3 is TGTGCCAGCAGCCAGGGCGGGGGGCGCGTCCCTGAAGCTTTCTTT.

The V call is TRBV25-1, the J call TRBJ1-1; 8 bases match TRBD1. The V segment lost 4 bases and the J segment 1 base; nucleotides outside the gene matches: 8. There are 16 residues in the CDR3. CDR1 MGHDK and CDR2 SYGVNS come from the germline V gene. The CDR3 bases are TGTGCCAGCAGTGGGATTCTTGGGACAGGGAACACTGAAGCTTTCTTT. As protein: CASSGILGTGNTEAFF. The full variable domain, its missing parts supplied by reference TRBV25-1 and TRBJ1-1, is EADIYQTPRYLVIGTGKKITLECSQTMGHDKMYWYQQDPGMELHLIHYSYGVNSTEKGDLSSESTVSRIRTEHFPLTLESARPSHTSQYLCASSGILGTGNTEAFFGQGTRLTVV.

The V and J genes are TRBV18 and TRBJ1-4; 7 bases fit TRBD1. This CDR3 is 16 amino acids long. J gave up 6 bases and V 2 bases, and 9 bases lay outside the gene matches. Germline CDR1 reads KGHSH; CDR2 reads LQKENI. The CDR3 loop is CASSPASGQVYEKLFF. The CDR3 nucleotides are TGTGCCAGCTCACCAGCATCCGGACAGGTGTATGAAAAACTGTTTTTT.

The genes are TRBV5-1 and TRBJ2-2; possibly TRBD1 for D (6 bases). The CDR3 totals 13 residues. Germline V gene lookup returns CDR1 SGHRS and CDR2 YFSETQ. V was cut by 1 base and J by 5 bases, with 6 bases left in between. CDR3 region: CASSLQGTGELFF. The CDR3 DNA reads as TGCGCCAGCAGCTTGCAGGGGACCGGGGAGCTGTTTTTT.

This clone was counted once. The chain is built from TRBV2 and TRBJ1-1; D perhaps matches TRBD1 (6 bases). Germline V lookup: CDR1 SNHLY, CDR2 FYNNEI. V was cut by 7 bases and J by 11 bases, with 20 bases left in between. The CDR3 contains 13 residues. In DNA form, the CDR3 reads TGTGCCAGCACAACCGGTAGGGGGAGGTGGGCTTTCTTT. Its translation is CASTTGRGRWAFF.

In its sample, this clone was seen a few times. V and J are TRBV3-1 (or the pseudogene TRBV3-2) and TRBJ1-2; possibly TRBD1 for D (5 bases). With 1 base removed from V and 4 bases from J, the gap between germline ends came to 13 bases. Germline V lookup: CDR1 LGHDT, CDR2 YNNKEL (reference sequence). There are 15 residues in the CDR3. The CDR3 loop reads CASSQAQGGSYGYTF. In nucleotides, the CDR3 is TGTGCCAGCAGCCAAGCCCAGGGAGGTTCCTATGGCTACACCTTC.

In its sample, this clone is medium-sized. J is TRBJ1-4 and V is TRBV6-5; 8 positions agree with TRBD1. CDR1 is MNHEY, CDR2 SVGAGI, per germline. The length of the CDR3 is 14 residues. V was clipped by 4 bases and J by 7 bases; unmatched bases: 5. CDR3: CASSSGQDAEKLFF. CDR3 bases: TGTGCCAGCAGTTCGGGACAGGACGCTGAAAAACTGTTTTTT.

The chain uses TRBV19 and TRBJ1-4, with D possibly TRBD1 on 6 matching bases. The V gene lost 5 bases and the J gene lost 11 bases, with 21 bases spanning the gap. The germline V gene has CDR1 LNHDA and CDR2 SQIVND (reference sequence). This CDR3 has 15 amino acids. The CDR3 nucleotides read TGTGCCAGTAGTGCGTCCGGGACACGGGTTGGGAAACTGTTTTTT. Translating it yields CASSASGTRVGKLFF. Full variable domain (remainder filled in from reference TRBV19 and TRBJ1-4): DGGITQSPKYLFRKEGQNVTLSCEQNLNHDAMYWYRQDPGQGLRLIYYSQIVNDFQKGDIAEGYSVSREKKESFPLTVTSAQKNPTAFYLCASSASGTRVGKLFFGSGTQLSVL.

This chain links TRBV11-1 with TRBJ1-3; tentative D call: TRBD1 (5 bases). From germline, CDR1 is SGHAT and CDR2 FQDESV (reference sequence). The CDR3 sequence is 15 residues long. Trimming removed 2 bases at V and 0 bases at J, with 8 bases between. The CDR3 nucleotides read TGTGCCAGCAGCTTAACAGGCCTCTCTGGAAACACCATATATTTT. Protein sequence: CASSLTGLSGNTIYF.

Judged by abundance, this clone is medium-sized. The chain has TRBV14 and TRBJ1-1; D may be TRBD1 (6 bases). Germline V gene data show CDR1 as SGHDN and CDR2 as FVKESK. V was cut by 4 bases and J by 3 bases, with 18 bases left in between. The CDR3 is made up of 16 amino acids. CDR3 in DNA: TGTGCCAGCAGCCTTAGACAATTCGGGGGCCACACTGAAGCTTTCTTT. Translating it yields CASSLRQFGGHTEAFF. The entire variable domain, with the rest obtained from reference TRBV14 and TRBJ1-1, is as follows: EAGVTQFPSHSVIEKGQTVTLRCDPISGHDNLYWYRRVMGKEIKFLLHFVKESKQDESGMPNNRFLAERTGGTYSTLKVQPAELEDSGVYFCASSLRQFGGHTEAFFGQGTRLTVV.

V is TRBV7-9 and J is TRBJ2-5, with 7 bases aligning to TRBD1. Germline V gene data show CDR1 as SEHNR and CDR2 as FQNEAQ (reference sequence). The CDR3 covers 15 residues. V lost 2 bases, J lost 3 bases, and 6 bases stayed unmatched. The CDR3 loop reads CASSLSGTEKETQYF. CDR3 DNA sequence: TGTGCCAGCAGCTTATCCGGGACAGAAAAAGAGACCCAGTACTTC.

The V gene is TRBV5-1, the J gene TRBJ2-5; 14 bases fit TRBD2. CDR1 is SGHRS, CDR2 YFSETQ, per germline. J was trimmed by 5 bases and V by 4 bases; bases with no gene match: 7. CDR3 size: 16 residues. The CDR3 reads CASSRGTSGGAETQYF. Written as DNA, the CDR3 is TGCGCCAGCAGCCGCGGGACTAGCGGGGGCGCTGAGACCCAGTACTTC.

This chain uses TRBV2 with TRBJ2-5; 11 bases line up with TRBD2. V lost 1 base and J lost 4; bases outside the gene matches: 8. The germline gives CDR1 SNHLY, CDR2 FYNNEI. This CDR3 region has 17 residues. As DNA, the CDR3 is TGTGCCAGCAGTGAAGGGGTAGCGGGGGGGTCCGGAGAGACCCAGTACTTC. Translated, it gives CASSEGVAGGSGETQYF.

The chain has TRBV2 and TRBJ1-2, with D possibly TRBD1 on 6 matching bases. CDR3 length equals 19 residues. Germline V CDR1 and CDR2: SNHLY, FYNNEI. Trimming removed 6 bases from V and 5 bases from J, with 31 bases in between. DNA of the CDR3: TGTGCCAGCAGAGGTATCTCGGACGGGCCGGGACACCAATCTTATGGCTACACCTTC. It translates to CASRGISDGPGHQSYGYTF.

This clone was detected only once. The rearrangement uses TRBV19 and TRBJ1-2; the D is unclear. This CDR3 comprises 16 residues. CDR1 and CDR2 from the germline V gene are LNHDA and SQIVND (reference sequence). V gave up 6 bases and J gave up 3 bases, with 20 bases separating them. CDR3 region: CASRTEPGPAYYGYTF. In DNA form, the CDR3 reads TGTGCCAGTAGGACCGAGCCCGGGCCGGCATACTATGGCTACACCTTC. The full variable domain, completed using reference TRBV19 and TRBJ1-2, is DGGITQSPKYLFRKEGQNVTLSCEQNLNHDAMYWYRQDPGQGLRLIYYSQIVNDFQKGDIAEGYSVSREKKESFPLTVTSAQKNPTAFYLCASRTEPGPAYYGYTFGSGTRLTVV.

The chain combines TRBV4-1 with TRBJ1-5; D unresolved. The CDR3 consists of 16 residues. The germline V and J ends were trimmed by 4 bases and 2 bases, with 15 bases remaining between them. Germline-derived CDR1 and CDR2 are MGHRA and YSYEKL. In DNA, the CDR3 is TGCGCCAGCAGCCCCATAGCCACCGCGGGCAATCAGCCCCAGCATTTT. Residues: CASSPIATAGNQPQHF.

This clone occurred once. The chain has TRBV18 and TRBJ2-5; a weak D match, TRBD1 (5 bases). Germline V gene data show CDR1 as KGHSH and CDR2 as LQKENI. Deletions cut 3 bases from V and 1 base from J, with 12 bases between. The CDR3 runs to 15 residues. CDR3 amino acids: CASSPTAGVQETQYF. The CDR3 DNA sequence: TGTGCCAGCTCACCGACAGCTGGAGTCCAAGAGACCCAGTACTTC.

This clone showed up just once. This chain connects TRBV6-5 to TRBJ2-2; tentative D call: TRBD2 (7 bases). CDR3 length: 15 amino acids. V was trimmed by 5 bases and J by 6 bases, leaving 16 bases between them. Germline values: CDR1 MNHEY, CDR2 SVGAGI. The CDR3 reads CASSNGGRRSGELFF. As DNA, the CDR3 is TGTGCCAGCAGTAACGGGGGGCGCAGGTCCGGGGAGCTGTTTTTT.